This passage covers 23 T cell receptor beta chains from one sample sequenced in a study of vaccination and CD4 T cells after COVID-19. As to treatment: roughly nine-day PBMC culture with coronavirus spike peptide pools or control peptides (ViraFEST assay). Their antigen targets remain unknown. Sequencing of the DNA from cultured CD4+ T cells was carried out with the Oncomine TCR Beta short-read assay. Using its own MiXCR run on the PCR reads, TCRdb lists one record per CDR3 protein. The data show about 9,100 distinct CDR3 sequences, more than 55% seen once. Input material: CD4+ T cells from blood, cultured in vitro. The receptors stem from a human donor who had recovered from COVID-19.

In this sample, this clonotype turned up once. The chain recombines TRBV20-1 with TRBJ1-2; D call uncertain. Trimming removed 6 bases from V and 8 bases from J, with 10 bases in between. The germline CDR1 and CDR2 sequences are DFQATT and SNEGSKA (reference sequence). CDR3 size: 10 residues. In nucleotides, the CDR3 is TGCAGTGCCCCGGACGGAGGCTACACCTTC. Amino acid sequence: CSAPDGGYTF.

This rearrangement joins TRBV24-1 to TRBJ1-1; D gene unclear. Per the germline V gene, CDR1 is KGHDR and CDR2 is SFDVKD. With 2 bases removed from V and 6 bases from J, the gap between germline ends came to 9 bases. CDR3 length: 13 residues. The CDR3 is CATSDYGSPEAFF. The CDR3 nucleotides are TGTGCCACCAGTGATTACGGGTCGCCTGAAGCTTTCTTT.

The gene calls are TRBV6-1 and TRBJ1-2; 7 nucleotides agree with TRBD1. Trimming at V came to 6 bases and at J to 3 bases, leaving 10 bases not matched to a gene. Germline CDR1 and CDR2: MNHNS and SASEGT. The CDR3 loop spans 15 amino acids. CDR3 in amino acids: CASSRRQGGDYGYTF. In DNA, the CDR3 is TGTGCCAGCAGCCGCCGACAGGGAGGCGACTATGGCTACACCTTC.

This clonotype turned up a few times. The chain employs TRBV10-1 and TRBJ2-4; D gene ambiguous. The CDR3 has 9 amino acids. The ends were cut back, 11 bases at V and 3 bases at J, with 2 bases in the middle. Germline V gene data show CDR1 as WNHNN and CDR2 as SYGVQD (reference sequence). The CDR3 reads CAGKNIQYF. The CDR3 DNA sequence: TGCGCCGGCAAAAACATTCAGTACTTC.

This clonotype came up a few times. The chain has TRBV27 and TRBJ1-1, with 7 bases that match TRBD1. CDR1 and CDR2 (germline): MNHEY, SMNVEV (reference sequence). Trimming removed 4 bases from V and 1 base from J; junction bases left unmatched: 3. The CDR3 spans 14 residues. CDR3 in amino acids: CASSSGQTNTEAFF. The DNA of the CDR3 is TGTGCCAGCAGTTCGGGACAGACGAACACTGAAGCTTTCTTT.

The chain's CDR3 is CASTPPTGPYGYTF. The CDR3 nucleotides read TGTGCCAGCACCCCGCCCACAGGGCCCTATGGCTACACCTTC. The chain carries TRBV7-9 and TRBJ1-2, with D perhaps matching TRBD1 (6 bases). This CDR3 region has 14 residues. Germline V CDR1 and CDR2: SEHNR, FQNEAQ (reference sequence). V was cut by 7 bases and J by 4 bases, with 16 bases left in between.

The chain links TRBV7-9 to TRBJ2-2; the match to TRBD1 covers 7 bases. The CDR3 has 14 residues. Germline lookup yields CDR1 SEHNR and CDR2 FQNEAQ (reference sequence). Germline trimming cut 7 bases from V and 6 bases from J; bases unmatched to any gene: 8. CDR3 residues: CASTTRQGAGELFF. CDR3 in DNA: TGTGCCAGCACCACAAGACAGGGTGCCGGGGAGCTGTTTTTT.

This clonotype was counted a few times. This rearrangement joins TRBV2 to TRBJ1-1; TRBD1 is a possible D gene (5 bases). Trimming pared 6 bases from V and 2 bases from J, leaving 13 bases between. Germline V CDR1 and CDR2: SNHLY, FYNNEI. The CDR3 spans 14 residues. CDR3 nucleotide sequence: TGTGCCAGCAGCGTCAGGGATTTCAACACTGAAGCTTTCTTT. Its translation: CASSVRDFNTEAFF.

The chain is built from TRBV30 and TRBJ2-7, with D hard to call. The V gene's germline CDR1 is GTSNPN and CDR2 SVGIG (reference sequence). Trimming shortened V by 3 bases and J by 6 bases, and 3 bases separated the two germline ends. This CDR3 spans 9 amino acids. DNA for the CDR3: TGTGCCTGGAGGGGCGAGCAGTACTTC. This sequence encodes CAWRGEQYF.

The chain has TRBV4-3 and TRBJ2-7, with D possibly being TRBD2 (6 bases). The CDR3 runs 15 residues. Trimming left V 0 bases short and J 4 bases short, with 13 bases between. Germline CDR1 and CDR2: LGHNA and YSLEER. The CDR3 coding sequence is TGCGCCAGCAGCCAAGAGGAGGGGAACCCTTACGAGCAGTACTTC. Translated: CASSQEEGNPYEQYF.

The chain joins TRBV20-1 to TRBJ1-1; tentative D call: TRBD1 (5 bases). Germline V gene lookup returns CDR1 DFQATT and CDR2 SNEGSKA (reference sequence). Trimming removed 2 bases at V and 1 base at J, with 14 bases between. CDR3 size: 15 residues. In nucleotides, the CDR3 is TGCAGTGCTAGACCTGACAGCTTCAAGAACACTGAAGCTTTCTTT. Translated, it gives CSARPDSFKNTEAFF.

This clonotype was counted only a few times. V is TRBV7-9 and J is TRBJ2-7, with 8 bases fitting TRBD1. J gave up 9 bases and V 6 bases, and 10 bases lay outside the gene matches. The CDR3 is 13 residues long. CDR1 and CDR2 (germline): SEHNR, FQNEAQ (reference sequence). DNA for the CDR3: TGTGCCAGCAGACAAGGGACGGGGACAGGGCAGTACTTC. Translating gives CASRQGTGTGQYF.

This clonotype was detected only a few times. This chain connects TRBV20-1 to TRBJ2-3, with 7 bases identical to TRBD1. Germline V gives CDR1 DFQATT, CDR2 SNEGSKA (reference sequence). The V and J ends lost 3 bases and 2 bases, in that order; junction bases with no gene match: 5. The CDR3 spans 14 residues. The CDR3 is CSASPGTVTDTQYF. The CDR3, as DNA: TGCAGTGCTAGCCCCGGGACAGTCACAGATACGCAGTATTTT.

This chain links TRBV30 with TRBJ1-2, with D uncertain. CDR3 length: 14 amino acids. Trimming left V 2 bases short and J 4 bases short, with 14 bases between. CDR1 is GTSNPN, CDR2 SVGIG, per germline (reference sequence). The CDR3 loop reads CAWSNEGSAYGYTF. The CDR3 coding sequence is TGTGCCTGGAGTAATGAAGGGTCGGCCTATGGCTACACCTTC.

The gene calls are TRBV12-3 or TRBV12-4 and TRBJ1-3, with TRBD1 matching 8 bases. V trimming: 0 bases; J trimming: 2 bases; junction bases outside the gene matches: 9. The CDR3 has 18 residues. CDR3 residues: CASSLALPGGAAGNTIYF. CDR3 nucleotides: TGTGCCAGCAGTTTAGCGCTCCCAGGGGGCGCCGCTGGAAACACCATATATTTT.

The chain joins TRBV20-1 to TRBJ2-5, with 13 bases matching TRBD2. The germline V gene has CDR1 DFQATT and CDR2 SNEGSKA (reference sequence). The CDR3 consists of 16 residues. V gave up 0 bases and J gave up 9 bases; unmatched junction bases: 10. CDR3 protein: CSARDSRTSGSISQYF. The CDR3 DNA follows: TGCAGTGCTAGAGACTCCAGGACTAGCGGGAGTATTTCCCAGTACTTC.

The CDR3 protein is CATSPGGGGEQYF. The CDR3 DNA is TGTGCCACCTCCCCCGGGGGGGGGGGCGAGCAGTACTTC. V and J are TRBV25-1 and TRBJ2-7; 8 bases line up with TRBD2. This CDR3 has 13 residues. The germline CDR1 and CDR2 sequences are MGHDK and SYGVNS. V dropped 10 bases and J dropped 6; count of bases not matched to a gene: 11.

In this sample, this clonotype turned up a few times. The chain uses TRBV30 and TRBJ1-2; 7 bases match TRBD1. The length of the CDR3 is 13 residues. Germline lookup yields CDR1 GTSNPN and CDR2 SVGIG (reference sequence). V lost 5 bases to trimming and J lost 4 bases; unmatched junction nucleotides: 7. CDR3 DNA sequence: TGTGCCTGGGCCGGACAGGACTTCTATGGCTACACCTTC. This gives the protein CAWAGQDFYGYTF.

V gene TRBV10-1 combines with J gene TRBJ1-1; a weak D match, TRBD1 (6 bases). Germline assignment: CDR1 WNHNN and CDR2 SYGVQD (reference sequence). The CDR3 loop spans 16 amino acids. Trimming removed 6 bases from V and 3 bases from J, with 20 bases in between. The CDR3 nucleotides are TGCGCCAGCAGCCAGCCTGTTCCACAGGGAGACACTGAAGCTTTCTTT. Translating gives CASSQPVPQGDTEAFF.

This clonotype was picked up a small number of times. This sequence joins TRBV27 and TRBJ1-2, with 7 bases lining up with TRBD1. Germline V gives CDR1 MNHEY, CDR2 SMNVEV (reference sequence). The CDR3 sequence is 14 residues long. V gave up 5 bases and J gave up 3 bases; unmatched junction bases: 6. CDR3 nucleotide sequence: TGTGCCAGCAGTCCACTTGACAGGGACTATGGCTACACCTTC. Translating gives CASSPLDRDYGYTF.

This clonotype was observed a few times. This rearrangement joins TRBV7-2 to TRBJ2-2, with D unresolved. CDR1 and CDR2 (germline): SGHTA, FQGNSA. V shed 5 bases and J shed 2 bases, with 12 bases lying between them. This CDR3 is 15 amino acids long. The CDR3 spells CASSPTGRNTGELFF. The CDR3 DNA sequence: TGTGCCAGCAGCCCCACCGGCCGTAACACCGGGGAGCTGTTTTTT.

V gene TRBV12-3 or TRBV12-4 combines with J gene TRBJ2-7; 9 nucleotides match TRBD1. With V trimmed by 6 bases and J by 5 bases, 8 bases remained unmatched. The CDR3 runs to 14 residues. CDR3 protein: CASRGGTGTHEQYF. The CDR3, as DNA: TGTGCCAGCAGGGGCGGGACAGGGACCCACGAGCAGTACTTC.

This chain uses TRBV28 with TRBJ2-1, with 8 nucleotides matching TRBD2. Trimming cost V 9 bases and J 2 bases; bases outside gene matches: 3. CDR1 and CDR2 (germline): MDHEN, SYDVKM. The CDR3 loop spans 13 amino acids. As DNA, the CDR3 is TGTGCCAGTGAGCGGGGGACCTACAATGAGCAGTTCTTC. Its translation: CASERGTYNEQFF.